Each of the 26 T cell receptor beta chains below was sequenced from the same sample in a study of blood T cell repertoires in COVID-19. Sequencing used immunoSEQ multiplex PCR; TCRdb keeps in-frame clones, though not all of them. The repertoire includes 80,000 to 95,000 clones, roughly 87% of them detected once, and around 3% sits in the top ten. Specimen: peripheral blood. Source of these receptors: a woman between 45 and 60 years old with active or convalescent COVID-19.

The chain recombines TRBV12-3 or TRBV12-4 with TRBJ2-7, with TRBD1 matching over 7 bases. After removal of 3 bases from V and 3 bases from J, the junction contained 2 bases not matched to a gene. CDR3 length: 13 residues. As DNA, the CDR3 is TGTGCCAGCAGTTTTTGGGACAGCTACGAGCAGTACTTC. This translates into CASSFWDSYEQYF.

The chain joins TRBV30 to TRBJ2-7; D uncertain. CDR1 and CDR2 (germline): GTSNPN, SVGIG (reference sequence). Trimming took 4 bases from V and 2 from J, leaving 15 bases between them. The CDR3 runs 14 residues. CDR3 DNA: TGTGCCTGGATCCAAACCCCAGGAACCTACGAGCAGTACTTC. Amino acid sequence: CAWIQTPGTYEQYF.

The CDR3 DNA reads as TGTGCCAGTAGTTTCACCAGGGGGCAAGGCACTGAAGCTTTCTTT. Encoded protein: CASSFTRGQGTEAFF. The V and J genes are TRBV19 and TRBJ1-1; 8 nucleotides match TRBD1. The CDR3 runs 15 residues. The germline CDR1 and CDR2 sequences are LNHDA and SQIVND (reference sequence). The V gene end was trimmed by 5 bases and the J gene end by 4 bases; junction bases not matched to a gene: 9.

This clone was seen only once. V gene TRBV27 combines with J gene TRBJ1-6; no clear D gene. V was shortened by 3 bases and J by 7 bases, with 4 bases between the two germline ends. There are 12 residues in the CDR3. Germline V gives CDR1 MNHEY, CDR2 SMNVEV (reference sequence). The CDR3 DNA reads as TGTGCCAGCAGTTTGGAGAATTCACCCCTCCACTTT. Translating gives CASSLENSPLHF.

The V gene is TRBV6-1, the J gene TRBJ1-4; D perhaps matches TRBD1 (6 bases). Germline V gene sequence: CDR1 MNHNS, CDR2 SASEGT. V lost 3 bases and J lost 10, with 15 bases in between. The CDR3 spans 14 residues. The CDR3 nucleotides are TGTGCCAGCAGTGAGCCCCCGGGCAGGGGAAAACTGTTTTTT. Protein: CASSEPPGRGKLFF.

This chain joins TRBV9 and TRBJ1-1; 8 bases map to TRBD1. Germline V gene lookup returns CDR1 SGDLS and CDR2 YYNGEE. The CDR3 sequence is 13 residues long. Trimming took 4 bases from V and 4 from J; bases not matched to a gene: 3. CDR3 sequence (DNA): TGTGCCAGCAGCCAGGGGGCTTTCACTGAAGCTTTCTTT. As protein: CASSQGAFTEAFF.

This chain connects TRBV19 to TRBJ1-1; tentative D call: TRBD1 (6 bases). Trimming took 1 base from V and 3 from J, leaving 15 bases between them. Looked up from germline, CDR1 is LNHDA and CDR2 is SQIVND (reference sequence). The CDR3 extends over 16 amino acids. Here the CDR3 DNA reads TGTGCCAGTAGTATAGTGGCAACAGGGTCATACACTGAAGCTTTCTTT. Amino acids: CASSIVATGSYTEAFF.

The CDR3 sequence is CASSALTGKPGELFF. In DNA, the CDR3 is TGTGCCAGTAGTGCCCTCACAGGGAAACCCGGGGAGCTGTTTTTT. This chain uses TRBV19 with TRBJ2-2; the D gene is possibly TRBD1 (6 bases). Trimming removed 5 bases at V and 6 bases at J, with 16 bases between. Looked up from germline, CDR1 is LNHDA and CDR2 is SQIVND (reference sequence). The CDR3 loop spans 15 amino acids. Supplemented by reference TRBV19 and TRBJ2-2, the full variable domain reads DGGITQSPKYLFRKEGQNVTLSCEQNLNHDAMYWYRQDPGQGLRLIYYSQIVNDFQKGDIAEGYSVSREKKESFPLTVTSAQKNPTAFYLCASSALTGKPGELFFGEGSRLTVL.

V and J are TRBV9 and TRBJ1-2; weak D call: TRBD1 (5 bases). The CDR3 has 17 residues. V dropped 3 bases and J dropped 0 bases, with 18 bases sitting between them. Looked up from germline, CDR1 is SGDLS and CDR2 is YYNGEE. The CDR3 is CASSDSRRQGPNYGYTF. The CDR3 coding sequence is TGTGCCAGCAGCGATTCCCGTCGGCAGGGCCCTAACTATGGCTACACCTTC.

The rearrangement links TRBV11-2 to TRBJ2-3, with TRBD2 matching 11 bases. CDR3 length: 17 amino acids. The germline V gene encodes CDR1 SGHAT and CDR2 FQNNGV. J lost 1 base, V lost 4 bases, and 7 bases had no gene match. CDR3 nucleotide sequence: TGTGCCAGCAGCTCGATAGCGGGGGGGCCTCGCACAGATACGCAGTATTTT. Protein sequence: CASSSIAGGPRTDTQYF. The full variable domain, completed using reference TRBV11-2 and TRBJ2-3, is EAGVAQSPRYKIIEKRQSVAFWCNPISGHATLYWYQQILGQGPKLLIQFQNNGVVDDSQLPKDRFSAERLKGVDSTLKIQPAKLEDSAVYLCASSSIAGGPRTDTQYFGPGTRLTVL.

V is TRBV18 and J is TRBJ2-7, with D possibly matching TRBD2 (7 bases). The CDR3 length is 13 residues. Germline V gene lookup returns CDR1 KGHSH and CDR2 LQKENI. V lost 5 bases, J lost 0 bases, and 8 bases lay in between. In DNA form, the CDR3 reads TGTGCCAGCTCAGGGGGGGCCTCCTACGAGCAGTACTTC. Protein sequence: CASSGGASYEQYF.

The chain joins TRBV5-6 to TRBJ1-5, with D possibly being TRBD1 (5 bases). CDR3 size: 15 residues. V was trimmed by 4 bases and J by 7 bases, leaving 18 bases between them. CDR1 is SGHDT, CDR2 YYEEEE, per germline. The CDR3 region has the DNA TGTGCCAGCAGCCCCGGGGGGGTGGGGTGGCAGCCCCAGCATTTT. It translates to CASSPGGVGWQPQHF.

The chain recombines TRBV10-3 with TRBJ1-6; TRBD1 matches at 9 bases. V trimming: 6 bases; J trimming: 8 bases; junction bases outside the gene matches: 2. Germline loops: CDR1 ENHRY, CDR2 SYGVKD. This CDR3 has 13 amino acids. CDR3 sequence: CAIRGQGDSPLHF. In nucleotides, the CDR3 is TGTGCCATCAGGGGACAGGGTGATTCACCCCTCCACTTT.

This chain connects TRBV2 to TRBJ2-2; D not resolved. The CDR3 covers 11 residues. Trimming took 7 bases from V and 5 from J, leaving 5 bases between them. Germline V gives CDR1 SNHLY, CDR2 FYNNEI. Here the CDR3 DNA reads TGTGCCAGCACTCGGACCGGGGAGCTGTTTTTT. Protein product: CASTRTGELFF. Combining the CDR3 with reference TRBV2 and TRBJ2-2 gives the whole variable domain EPEVTQTPSHQVTQMGQEVILRCVPISNHLYFYWYRQILGQKVEFLVSFYNNEISEKSEIFDDQFSVERPDGSNFTLKIRSTKLEDSAMYFCASTRTGELFFGEGSRLTVL.

This clone was picked up a small number of times. The V call is TRBV25-1, the J call TRBJ2-2; D is unclear. V was trimmed by 3 bases and J by 7 bases, leaving 9 bases between them. The V gene's germline CDR1 is MGHDK and CDR2 SYGVNS. The length of the CDR3 is 13 residues. CDR3 protein: CASSDLRYGELFF. The CDR3 DNA reads as TGTGCCAGCAGTGACCTACGGTACGGGGAGCTGTTTTTT. The complete variable domain, with remaining parts taken from reference TRBV25-1 and TRBJ2-2, reads EADIYQTPRYLVIGTGKKITLECSQTMGHDKMYWYQQDPGMELHLIHYSYGVNSTEKGDLSSESTVSRIRTEHFPLTLESARPSHTSQYLCASSDLRYGELFFGEGSRLTVL.

This chain links TRBV6-5 with TRBJ2-7; D possibly corresponds to TRBD1 (6 bases). Germline values: CDR1 MNHEY, CDR2 SVGAGI. The CDR3 spans 13 residues. The germline V and J ends were trimmed by 6 bases and 4 bases, with 13 bases remaining between them. CDR3 DNA: TGTGCCAGCAGGGGGACACTTCGGTACGAGCAGTACTTC. Its protein product is CASRGTLRYEQYF.

The J gene is TRBJ1-4, the V gene TRBV15, with a weak D call TRBD1 (6 bases). CDR3 length equals 13 residues. Trimming removed 6 bases at V and 8 bases at J, with 13 bases between. CDR1 and CDR2 from the germline V gene are LNHNV and YYDKDF (reference sequence). DNA for the CDR3: TGTGCCACCAGTATCAGGGGAGGGGAAAAACTGTTTTTT. Translation: CATSIRGGEKLFF.

CDR3 sequence reads: CASSLRGSSSYNEQFF. The CDR3 bases are TGTGCCAGCAGCCTCCGCGGTAGTAGCTCCTACAATGAGCAGTTCTTC. V is TRBV7-3 and J is TRBJ2-1; D is unresolved. The CDR3 has 16 amino acids. Germline-derived CDR1 and CDR2 are SGHTA and FQGTGA. V dropped 5 bases and J dropped 0 bases, with 14 bases sitting between them.

As concerns this clone: Other DNA sequences in the same sample also yield this CDR3. V is TRBV3-1 (or the pseudogene TRBV3-2) and J is TRBJ1-1, with a possible D match to TRBD1 (5 bases). CDR1 LGHDT and CDR2 YNNKEL come from the germline V gene (reference sequence). Trimming removed 1 base from V and 5 bases from J, with 8 bases in between. CDR3 size: 13 residues. The CDR3 protein is CASSQVRGTEAFF. DNA of the CDR3: TGTGCCAGCAGCCAAGTTAGGGGAACTGAAGCTTTCTTT.

This chain connects TRBV9 to TRBJ2-7, with 7 bases matching TRBD1. CDR1 and CDR2 from the germline V gene are SGDLS and YYNGEE. CDR3 size: 15 residues. V gave up 0 bases and J gave up 2 bases; unmatched junction bases: 5. This chain's CDR3 is CASSVDWDSTYEQYF. CDR3 nucleotides: TGTGCCAGCAGCGTAGATTGGGACAGTACCTACGAGCAGTACTTC.

V and J are TRBV7-2 and TRBJ1-1; D is undetermined. This CDR3 region has 14 residues. From germline, CDR1 is SGHTA and CDR2 FQGNSA. With 2 bases removed from V and 1 base from J, the gap between germline ends came to 8 bases. The chain's CDR3 is CASSLRAGNTEAFF. CDR3 DNA sequence: TGTGCCAGCAGCTTACGAGCGGGGAACACTGAAGCTTTCTTT.

This clone was observed a single time. The CDR3 region has the DNA TGTGCCAGTAGTATAGACAGGGGGTACACTGAAGCTTTCTTT. Encoded protein: CASSIDRGYTEAFF. The chain combines TRBV19 with TRBJ1-1, with 7 bases identical to TRBD1. Germline values: CDR1 LNHDA, CDR2 SQIVND (reference sequence). Trimming took 0 bases from V and 3 from J; bases not matched to a gene: 1. The CDR3 runs to 14 residues.

V gene TRBV28 combines with J gene TRBJ1-2; TRBD1 might be the D (6 bases). Germline V CDR1 and CDR2: MDHEN, SYDVKM. The CDR3 extends over 16 amino acids. With 6 bases removed from V and 4 bases from J, the gap between germline ends came to 21 bases. The CDR3 region has the DNA TGTGCCAGCAGCTTAAACTTACAGGGACGGGGCTATGGCTACACCTTC. This translates into CASSLNLQGRGYGYTF.

This chain joins TRBV2 and TRBJ1-1, with D tentatively TRBD1 (6 bases). The CDR3 consists of 14 residues. V was shortened by 6 bases and J by 5 bases, with 16 bases between the two germline ends. The germline gives CDR1 SNHLY, CDR2 FYNNEI. The CDR3 coding sequence is TGTGCCAGCAGAGGAAGTATAGGGGGTACTGAAGCTTTCTTT. Its translation is CASRGSIGGTEAFF. Full variable domain (outside the CDR3, taken from reference TRBV2 and TRBJ1-1): EPEVTQTPSHQVTQMGQEVILRCVPISNHLYFYWYRQILGQKVEFLVSFYNNEISEKSEIFDDQFSVERPDGSNFTLKIRSTKLEDSAMYFCASRGSIGGTEAFFGQGTRLTVV.

This chain uses TRBV5-1 with TRBJ2-3; TRBD2 matches 14 bases. After removal of 7 bases from V and 4 bases from J, the junction contained 8 bases not matched to a gene. CDR3 length: 16 residues. From germline, CDR1 is SGHRS and CDR2 YFSETQ. CDR3 DNA sequence: TGCGCCAGCTCGACTAGCGGGGGGGGCCGTGCAGATACGCAGTATTTT. This translates into CASSTSGGGRADTQYF.

This chain uses TRBV12-3 or TRBV12-4 with TRBJ2-7; TRBD1 is a possible D gene (6 bases). The CDR3 has 12 residues. With 5 bases removed from V and 3 bases from J, the gap between germline ends came to 8 bases. The CDR3 sequence: CASSQGGYEQYF. In DNA form, the CDR3 reads TGTGCCAGCAGTCAAGGGGGCTACGAGCAGTACTTC.